This entry lists 2 T cell receptor beta chains sequenced from one sample in a study of blood T cell repertoires in COVID-19 (dated by TCRdb to 2018 to 2020). Receptors were amplified or captured by the immunoSEQ multiplex PCR assay. Held by TCRdb, this immuneACCESS table contains in-frame sequences only and omits some clones. Under half of the omission traces to an unresolved V gene where checked; the cause of the rest is unknown. The table for this sample lists 200,000 to 250,000 clones; just over 85% of them were counted only once. The top ten clones comprise around 5.7% of the sample. Sequences were obtained from peripheral blood. These receptors all stem from an elderly man with acute or convalescent COVID-19.

V gene TRBV4-2 combines with J gene TRBJ1-6; D is ambiguous. The CDR3 sequence is 16 residues long. Trimming left V 1 base short and J 0 bases short, with 7 bases between. The germline gives CDR1 LGHNA, CDR2 YNFKEQ. CDR3 nucleotide sequence: TGTGCCAGCAGCCAAGCAGCGGGCTCCTATAATTCACCCCTCCACTTT. Translated, it gives CASSQAAGSYNSPLHF.

This chain uses TRBV6-5 with TRBJ2-7; 10 bases are shared with TRBD2. CDR3 size: 13 residues. CDR1 and CDR2 from the germline V gene are MNHEY and SVGAGI. The V and J ends lost 10 bases and 2 bases, in that order; junction bases with no gene match: 5. CDR3 loop: CAIRLAGPYEQYF. CDR3 coding DNA: TGTGCCATCCGACTAGCGGGTCCCTACGAGCAGTACTTC.